Reported below is one T cell receptor beta chain. What it binds is not known. Per the germline V gene, CDR1 is KGHSH and CDR2 is LQKENI. CDR3 length equals 14 residues. V was shortened by 0 bases and J by 0 bases, with 6 bases between the two germline ends. The sample belongs to a study of OX40 agonist ivuxolimab in advanced cancers. About the study: It was ivuxolimab, an agonistic anti-OX40 (CD134) antibody, that patients were treated with. Intravenous ivuxolimab was administered to patients every 2 weeks at 0.01 to 10 mg/kg.

Using immunoSEQ multiplex PCR, the repertoire was profiled, and TCRdb retains in-frame clones only, with some absent. The table shows 70,000 to 80,000 clones, with approximately 94% occurring only once. Study-level points and caveats: CD4+ and CD8+ T cells in blood underwent clonal expansion by week 6 at 0.1 to 3.0 mg/kg. Compared with others, partial responders at 0.1-3.0 mg/kg displayed clonal expansion among the lowest.

The sequencing here drew on CD4+ or CD8+ T cells sorted from blood, taken in a trial of the OX40 agonist ivuxolimab. The chain combines TRBV18 with TRBJ2-7; D ambiguous. This clonotype originated in an adult with an advanced solid tumor such as melanoma, head and neck, liver or kidney cancer. The CDR3, as DNA: TGTGCCAGCTCACCACCGTATAGCTCCTACGAGCAGTACTTC. This gives the protein CASSPPYSSYEQYF.